These 24 T cell receptor beta chains were sequenced from one sample in a study of technical replicates of blood from a few donors. Here immunoSEQ multiplex PCR was the method, and the copy in TCRdb shows in-frame clones only, minus some. This table holds around 72,000 clones, 91% found once. Sequenced input: T cells isolated from PBMCs. All receptors derive from a human donor in good health. Some clones in this sample may be carry-over from other donors' samples.

This chain uses TRBV28 with TRBJ1-5, with D perhaps matching TRBD1 (5 bases). This CDR3 comprises 16 residues. CDR1 is MDHEN and CDR2 is SYDVKM in the germline V gene. Trimming took 1 base from V and 2 from J, leaving 12 bases between them. CDR3 coding DNA: TGTGCCAGCAGTTTATTGGGGGAGGAGGGCAATCAGCCCCAGCATTTT. Encoded protein: CASSLLGEEGNQPQHF.

The chain couples TRBV30 to TRBJ1-4, with unresolved D. Germline lookup yields CDR1 GTSNPN and CDR2 SVGIG (reference sequence). This CDR3 has 12 amino acids. Trimming shortened V by 4 bases and J by 3 bases, and 6 bases separated the two germline ends. CDR3 bases: TGTGCCTGGACCGGGTCTAATGAAAAACTGTTTTTT. Protein sequence: CAWTGSNEKLFF.

The chain joins TRBV29-1 to TRBJ2-7, with D possibly matching TRBD1 (6 bases). CDR1 SQVTM and CDR2 ANQGSEA come from the germline V gene. There are 14 residues in the CDR3. V dropped 7 bases and J dropped 4 bases, with 20 bases sitting between them. DNA of the CDR3: TGCAGCGCATTACTCCGGGACAATTTTTACGAGCAGTACTTC. This sequence encodes CSALLRDNFYEQYF.

The chain carries TRBV29-1 and TRBJ2-1, with D possibly TRBD1 on 6 matching bases. The CDR3 runs 11 residues. Trimming left V 7 bases short and J 8 bases short, with 12 bases between. CDR1 is SQVTM and CDR2 is ANQGSEA in the germline V gene. The CDR3 here is CSAQGRDEQFF. The CDR3 region has the DNA TGCAGCGCCCAGGGGCGGGATGAGCAGTTCTTC.

The chain has TRBV6-1 and TRBJ1-4; unclear D gene. The V end was cut by 2 bases, the J end by 3 bases, with 13 bases between. Germline V gene lookup returns CDR1 MNHNS and CDR2 SASEGT. The CDR3 consists of 16 residues. The CDR3 protein is CASSEHWADPNEKLFF. CDR3 in DNA: TGTGCCAGCAGTGAACACTGGGCAGATCCTAATGAAAAACTGTTTTTT.

V and J are TRBV7-3 and TRBJ2-3; unclear D gene. The V gene lost 4 bases and the J gene lost 0 bases, with 8 bases spanning the gap. The CDR3 is made up of 14 amino acids. Germline lookup yields CDR1 SGHTA and CDR2 FQGTGA. The CDR3 loop reads CASSYSHSTDTQYF. The CDR3 DNA reads as TGTGCCAGCAGCTACTCCCACAGCACAGATACGCAGTATTTT.

The rearrangement uses TRBV5-1 and TRBJ1-2; a possible D gene is TRBD1 (5 bases). CDR1 SGHRS and CDR2 YFSETQ come from the germline V gene. V was cut by 0 bases and J by 8 bases, with 11 bases left in between. This CDR3 has 13 residues. The CDR3 here is CASSLAVGEGYTF. CDR3 DNA: TGCGCCAGCAGCTTGGCCGTAGGGGAAGGCTACACCTTC.

The J gene is TRBJ2-5, the V gene TRBV11-2; D remains ambiguous. Germline CDR1 is SGHAT and CDR2 is FQNNGV. V was cut by 2 bases and J by 4 bases, with 8 bases left in between. CDR3 length: 13 amino acids. CDR3 nucleotide sequence: TGTGCCAGCAGCTTAAACGGGTTAGAGACCCAGTACTTC. The encoded protein is CASSLNGLETQYF. The complete variable domain, with remaining parts taken from reference TRBV11-2 and TRBJ2-5, reads EAGVAQSPRYKIIEKRQSVAFWCNPISGHATLYWYQQILGQGPKLLIQFQNNGVVDDSQLPKDRFSAERLKGVDSTLKIQPAKLEDSAVYLCASSLNGLETQYFGPGTRLLVL.

The genes are TRBV6-1 and TRBJ2-2; 7 bases are shared with TRBD1. CDR1 and CDR2 (germline): MNHNS, SASEGT. J was trimmed by 7 bases and V by 5 bases; bases with no gene match: 7. The CDR3 is 14 residues long. CDR3 sequence: CASSLQGSSGELFF. CDR3 nucleotide sequence: TGTGCCAGCAGTTTACAGGGGTCGAGCGGGGAGCTGTTTTTT.

The V call is TRBV4-1, the J call TRBJ2-7, with 12 bases fitting TRBD2. Germline V gives CDR1 MGHRA, CDR2 YSYEKL. V gave up 0 bases and J gave up 0 bases; unmatched junction bases: 15. The CDR3 covers 21 residues. The CDR3 here is CASSQEGTSGRFRPTSYEQYF. CDR3 sequence (DNA): TGCGCCAGCAGCCAAGAGGGGACTAGCGGGCGGTTTCGCCCCACCTCCTACGAGCAGTACTTC.

This chain links TRBV27 with TRBJ2-1, with TRBD2 matching over 14 bases. Germline V CDR1 and CDR2: MNHEY, SMNVEV (reference sequence). There are 17 residues in the CDR3. Unmatched junction bases numbered 7, after V lost 4 bases and J lost 5 bases. The CDR3 is CASSSWTSGRINNEQFF. The CDR3, as DNA: TGTGCCAGCAGTTCCTGGACTAGCGGGAGGATAAACAATGAGCAGTTCTTC.

Remarks on this clone: The junction does not match germline at one end; this may be a read error. This chain links TRBV7-7 with TRBJ2-2, with 7 bases fitting TRBD1. The CDR3 extends over 14 amino acids. From germline, CDR1 is SSHAT and CDR2 FNYEAQ (reference sequence). The CDR3 region has the DNA TGTGCTAGCAGCTTGACAGGGAGTGTCGGGGAGCTGTTTTTT. As protein: CASSLTGSVGELFF.

The V gene is TRBV9, the J gene TRBJ1-1; D gene unclear. Germline V gives CDR1 SGDLS, CDR2 YYNGEE. V lost 0 bases and J lost 6, with 9 bases in between. This CDR3 is 13 amino acids long. This CDR3 reads CASSVAPEAEAFF. The CDR3 DNA follows: TGTGCCAGCAGCGTAGCGCCGGAGGCTGAAGCTTTCTTT.

This chain links TRBV19 with TRBJ2-3; 9 nucleotides match TRBD1. The CDR3 contains 14 residues. CDR1 is LNHDA, CDR2 SQIVND, per germline (reference sequence). J lost 5 bases, V lost 8 bases, and 8 bases had no gene match. CDR3 protein: CASSGQGSGDTQYF. The CDR3 DNA is TGTGCCAGTTCGGGACAGGGATCAGGAGATACGCAGTATTTT.

The rearrangement links TRBV6-6 to TRBJ2-7; 7 bases match TRBD2. Germline V gene data show CDR1 as MNHNY and CDR2 as SVGAGI (reference sequence). The CDR3 contains 14 residues. The trim removed 7 bases at V and 6 bases at J, leaving 12 bases unmatched. CDR3 residues: CASKSGTTQIEQYF. The CDR3 DNA reads as TGTGCCAGCAAGTCCGGGACTACTCAAATCGAGCAGTACTTC.

The chain recombines TRBV28 with TRBJ2-7, with 8 bases aligning to TRBD1. From germline, CDR1 is MDHEN and CDR2 SYDVKM. The length of the CDR3 is 14 residues. Trimming cost V 8 bases and J 0 bases; bases outside gene matches: 6. CDR3 sequence reads: CASGDRIPSYEQYF. The CDR3 DNA is TGTGCCAGCGGGGACAGGATTCCCTCCTACGAGCAGTACTTC. Looking up the rest from reference TRBV28 and TRBJ2-7 gives the full variable domain: DVKVTQSSRYLVKRTGEKVFLECVQDMDHENMFWYRQDPGLGLRLIYFSYDVKMKEKGDIPEGYSVSREKKERFSLILESASTNQTSMYLCASGDRIPSYEQYFGPGTRLTVT.

The chain has TRBV5-4 and TRBJ1-2, with D perhaps matching TRBD1 (5 bases). The germline V gene encodes CDR1 SGHNT and CDR2 YYREEE (reference sequence). Trimming took 3 bases from V and 5 from J, leaving 14 bases between them. The CDR3 runs 14 residues. Here the CDR3 reads CASSSELTGYGYTF. CDR3 DNA sequence: TGTGCCAGCAGCTCGGAGCTTACAGGATATGGCTACACCTTC.

This chain uses TRBV19 with TRBJ2-6; 7 nucleotides match TRBD2. The germline V gene has CDR1 LNHDA and CDR2 SQIVND (reference sequence). This CDR3 is built from 16 residues. J gave up 0 bases and V 3 bases, and 2 bases lay outside the gene matches. DNA of the CDR3: TGTGCCAGTAGTATTGCGGGGGTCTCTGGGGCCAACGTCCTGACTTTC. Encoded protein: CASSIAGVSGANVLTF.

CDR3 coding DNA: TGTGCCAGCAGCCAAGCAAGGGGGAGCTCTGGAAACACCATATATTTT. Amino acids: CASSQARGSSGNTIYF. The chain recombines TRBV14 with TRBJ1-3; the D gene is possibly TRBD1 (6 bases). The CDR3 loop spans 16 amino acids. Germline V gene lookup returns CDR1 SGHDN and CDR2 FVKESK. Trimming took 1 base from V and 0 from J, leaving 10 bases between them.

The J gene is TRBJ2-5, the V gene TRBV7-9; 8 positions agree with TRBD2. In germline, CDR1 is SEHNR, CDR2 FQNEAQ (reference sequence). Trimming removed 1 base from V and 5 bases from J; junction bases left unmatched: 6. This CDR3 spans 15 amino acids. As DNA, the CDR3 is TGTGCCAGCAGCTTAGTGGGACTAGTTTATGAGACCCAGTACTTC. Its translation is CASSLVGLVYETQYF.

This chain uses TRBV2 with TRBJ1-2; a weak D match, TRBD1 (6 bases). V was shortened by 6 bases and J by 8 bases, with 16 bases between the two germline ends. This CDR3 is 13 amino acids long. The V gene's germline CDR1 is SNHLY and CDR2 FYNNEI. The CDR3 spells CASRGQSAIGYTF. For the CDR3, the DNA is TGTGCCAGCAGAGGACAGAGTGCCATCGGCTACACCTTC. Full variable domain (outside the CDR3, taken from reference TRBV2 and TRBJ1-2): EPEVTQTPSHQVTQMGQEVILRCVPISNHLYFYWYRQILGQKVEFLVSFYNNEISEKSEIFDDQFSVERPDGSNFTLKIRSTKLEDSAMYFCASRGQSAIGYTFGSGTRLTVV.

The V and J genes are TRBV2 and TRBJ1-2; 7 nucleotides match TRBD1. CDR3 length: 13 residues. After removal of 6 bases from V and 4 bases from J, the junction contained 5 bases not matched to a gene. The germline gives CDR1 SNHLY, CDR2 FYNNEI. CDR3 sequence: CASRRQGSYGYTF. CDR3 bases: TGTGCCAGCAGACGACAGGGAAGCTATGGCTACACCTTC. Using reference TRBV2 and TRBJ1-2 for the parts outside the CDR3, the full variable domain is EPEVTQTPSHQVTQMGQEVILRCVPISNHLYFYWYRQILGQKVEFLVSFYNNEISEKSEIFDDQFSVERPDGSNFTLKIRSTKLEDSAMYFCASRRQGSYGYTFGSGTRLTVV.

The chain links TRBV30 to TRBJ2-3, with 10 bases aligning to TRBD2. CDR3 length: 14 amino acids. V dropped 3 bases and J dropped 4; count of bases not matched to a gene: 4. CDR1 and CDR2 from the germline V gene are GTSNPN and SVGIG (reference sequence). CDR3 residues: CAWSQRGGSDTQYF. CDR3 coding DNA: TGTGCCTGGAGCCAGCGGGGGGGCTCAGATACGCAGTATTTT.

This chain uses TRBV4-1 with TRBJ1-1; D gene uncertain. CDR1 is MGHRA and CDR2 is YSYEKL in the germline V gene. This CDR3 contains 17 residues. The ends were cut back, 0 bases at V and 1 base at J, with 15 bases in the middle. DNA for the CDR3: TGCGCCAGCAGCCAAGATGGGCTTCCGGCAGCGAACACTGAAGCTTTCTTT. It translates to CASSQDGLPAANTEAFF.